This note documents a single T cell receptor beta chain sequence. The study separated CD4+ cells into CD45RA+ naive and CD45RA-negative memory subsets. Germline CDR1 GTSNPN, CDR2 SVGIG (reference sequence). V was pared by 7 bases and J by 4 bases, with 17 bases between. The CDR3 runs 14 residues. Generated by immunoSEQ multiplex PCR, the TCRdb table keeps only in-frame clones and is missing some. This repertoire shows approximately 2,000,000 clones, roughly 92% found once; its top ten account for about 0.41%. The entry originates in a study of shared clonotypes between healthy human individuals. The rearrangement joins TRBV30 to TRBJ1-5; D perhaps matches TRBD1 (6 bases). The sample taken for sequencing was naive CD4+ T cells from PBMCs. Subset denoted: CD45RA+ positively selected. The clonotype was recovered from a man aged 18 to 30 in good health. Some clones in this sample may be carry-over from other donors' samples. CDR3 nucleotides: TGTGCCTTCACACCAGGACAGCTGAATCAGCCCCAGCATTTT. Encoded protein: CAFTPGQLNQPQHF.